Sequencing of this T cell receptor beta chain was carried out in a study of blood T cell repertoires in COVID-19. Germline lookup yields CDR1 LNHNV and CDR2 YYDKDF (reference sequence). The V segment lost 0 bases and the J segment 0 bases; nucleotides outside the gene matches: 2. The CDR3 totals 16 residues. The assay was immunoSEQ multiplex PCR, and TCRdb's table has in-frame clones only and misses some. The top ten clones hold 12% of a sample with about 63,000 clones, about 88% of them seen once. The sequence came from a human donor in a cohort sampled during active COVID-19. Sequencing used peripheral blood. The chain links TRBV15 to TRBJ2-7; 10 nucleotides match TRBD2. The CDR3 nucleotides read TGTGCCACCAGCAGAGAACCTAGCGGGAGCTCCTACGAGCAGTACTTC. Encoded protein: CATSREPSGSSYEQYF.